This TCR beta chain was found in a study of blood T cell repertoires in COVID-19. At the level of the study: Acute and convalescent COVID-19 samples came from the United States, Italy and Spain. The cDNA or gDNA used as material had been derived from T cells, B-cell-depleted T cells, or PBMCs.

Sequenced by immunoSEQ multiplex PCR; TCRdb stores in-frame clones only, minus some. The table records some 100,000 clones, more than 75% of them present only once. This CDR3 has 13 amino acids. V gave up 4 bases and J gave up 7 bases; unmatched junction bases: 8. Germline loops: CDR1 SGHRS, CDR2 YFSETQ. Sequencing was done on a sample of peripheral blood. The V gene is TRBV5-1, the J gene TRBJ2-7; 7 bases fit TRBD1. The receptor was derived from a woman aged 80 or older with active COVID-19. The CDR3 reads CASSQRQGWEQYF. Written as DNA, the CDR3 is TGCGCCAGCAGCCAGAGACAGGGATGGGAGCAGTACTTC. Supplemented by reference TRBV5-1 and TRBJ2-7, the full variable domain reads KAGVTQTPRYLIKTRGQQVTLSCSPISGHRSVSWYQQTPGQGLQFLFEYFSETQRNKGNFPGRFSGRQFSNSRSEMNVSTLELGDSALYLCASSQRQGWEQYFGPGTRLTVT.